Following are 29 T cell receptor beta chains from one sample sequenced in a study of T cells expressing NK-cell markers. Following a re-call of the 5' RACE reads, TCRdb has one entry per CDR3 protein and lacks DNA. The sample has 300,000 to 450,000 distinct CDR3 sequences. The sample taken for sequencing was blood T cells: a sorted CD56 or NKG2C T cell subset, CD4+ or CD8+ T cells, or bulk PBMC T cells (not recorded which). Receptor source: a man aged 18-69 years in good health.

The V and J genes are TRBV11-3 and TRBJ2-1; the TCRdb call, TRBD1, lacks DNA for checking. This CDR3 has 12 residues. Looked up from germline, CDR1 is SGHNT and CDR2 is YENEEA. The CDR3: CASSLRGHEQFF. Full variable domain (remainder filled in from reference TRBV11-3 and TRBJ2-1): EAGVVQSPRYKIIEKKQPVAFWCNPISGHNTLYWYLQNLGQGPELLIRYENEEAVDDSQLPKDRFSAERLKGVDSTLKIQPAELGDSAVYLCASSLRGHEQFFGPGTRLTVL.

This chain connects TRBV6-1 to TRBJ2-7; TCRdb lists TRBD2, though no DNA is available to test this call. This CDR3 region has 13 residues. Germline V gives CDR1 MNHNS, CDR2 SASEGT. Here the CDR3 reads CASSPPGQYEQYF.

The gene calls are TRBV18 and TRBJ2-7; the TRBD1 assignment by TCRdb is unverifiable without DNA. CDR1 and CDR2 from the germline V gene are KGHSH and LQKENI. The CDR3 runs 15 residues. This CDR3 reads CASSPDSISSYEQYF.

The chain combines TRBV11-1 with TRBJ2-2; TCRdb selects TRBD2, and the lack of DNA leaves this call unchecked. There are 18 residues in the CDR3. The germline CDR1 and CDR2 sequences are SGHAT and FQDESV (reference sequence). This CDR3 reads CASSLGLAGTSGTGELFF.

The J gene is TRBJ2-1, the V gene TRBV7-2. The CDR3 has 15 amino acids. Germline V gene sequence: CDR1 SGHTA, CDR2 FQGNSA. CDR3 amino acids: CASSSWIGPYNEQFF.

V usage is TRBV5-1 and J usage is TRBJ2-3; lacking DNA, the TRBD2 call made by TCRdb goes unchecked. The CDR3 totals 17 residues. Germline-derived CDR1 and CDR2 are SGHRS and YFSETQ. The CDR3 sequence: CASSSSGLAGVTDTQYF.

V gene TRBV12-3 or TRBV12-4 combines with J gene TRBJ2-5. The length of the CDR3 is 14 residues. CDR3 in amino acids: CASEIYGRRETQYF.

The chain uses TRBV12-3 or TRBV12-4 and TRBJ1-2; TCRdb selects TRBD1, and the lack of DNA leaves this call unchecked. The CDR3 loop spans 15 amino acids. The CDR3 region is CASRKQAILFYGYTF.

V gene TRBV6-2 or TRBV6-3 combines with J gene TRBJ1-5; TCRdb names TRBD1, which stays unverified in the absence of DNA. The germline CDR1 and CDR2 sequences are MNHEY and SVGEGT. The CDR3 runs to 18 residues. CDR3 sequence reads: CASSRLLYRDRANQPQHF.

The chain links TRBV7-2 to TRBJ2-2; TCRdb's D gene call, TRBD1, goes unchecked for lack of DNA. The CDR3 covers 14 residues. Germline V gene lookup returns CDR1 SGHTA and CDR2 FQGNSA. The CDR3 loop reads CASSPPAAAGELFF.

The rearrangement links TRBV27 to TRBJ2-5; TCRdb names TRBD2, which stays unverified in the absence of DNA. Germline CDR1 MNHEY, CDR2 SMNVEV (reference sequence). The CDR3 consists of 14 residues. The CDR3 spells CASSSGLAAETQYF.

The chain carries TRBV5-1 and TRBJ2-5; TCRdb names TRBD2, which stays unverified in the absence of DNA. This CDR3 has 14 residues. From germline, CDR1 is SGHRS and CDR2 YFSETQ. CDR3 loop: CASSLRAGEETQYF.

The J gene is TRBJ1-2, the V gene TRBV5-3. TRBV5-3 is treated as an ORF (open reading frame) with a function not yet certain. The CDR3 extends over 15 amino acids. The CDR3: CARSLESFPRDGYTF.

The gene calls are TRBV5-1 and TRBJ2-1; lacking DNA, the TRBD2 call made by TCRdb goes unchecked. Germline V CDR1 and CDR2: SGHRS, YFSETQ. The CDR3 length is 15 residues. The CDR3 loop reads CASSILAGGPNERFF.

The CDR3 loop is CASRDPGGSSYEQYF. This chain connects TRBV2 to TRBJ2-7; TCRdb reports TRBD1, a call that lacks DNA to check it against. Germline loops: CDR1 SNHLY, CDR2 FYNNEI. The CDR3 sequence is 15 residues long.

CDR3 region: CASSRQTPATGELFF. The gene calls are TRBV4-1 and TRBJ2-2; TCRdb's D call of TRBD1 is untestable without DNA. This CDR3 region has 15 residues. Germline V gene data show CDR1 as MGHRA and CDR2 as YSYEKL.

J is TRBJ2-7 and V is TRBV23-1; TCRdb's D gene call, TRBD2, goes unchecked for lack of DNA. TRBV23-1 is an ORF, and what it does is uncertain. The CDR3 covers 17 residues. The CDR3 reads CASNTGTSGGADYEQYF.

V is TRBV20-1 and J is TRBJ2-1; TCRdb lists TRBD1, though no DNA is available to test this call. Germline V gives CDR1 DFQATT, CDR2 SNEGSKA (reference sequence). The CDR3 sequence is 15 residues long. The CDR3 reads CSAHGGGQGRNEQFF.

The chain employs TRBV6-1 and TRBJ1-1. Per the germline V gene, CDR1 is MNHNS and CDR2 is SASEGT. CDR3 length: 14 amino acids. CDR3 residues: CASSEQGGSAEAFF.

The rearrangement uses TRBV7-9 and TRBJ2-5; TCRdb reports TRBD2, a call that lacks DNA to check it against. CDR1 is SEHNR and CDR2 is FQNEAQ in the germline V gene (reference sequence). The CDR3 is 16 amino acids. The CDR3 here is CASSLTSGGLQETQYF.

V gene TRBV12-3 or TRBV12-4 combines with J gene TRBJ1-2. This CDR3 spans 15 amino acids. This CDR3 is CASSPLQGGNYGYTF.

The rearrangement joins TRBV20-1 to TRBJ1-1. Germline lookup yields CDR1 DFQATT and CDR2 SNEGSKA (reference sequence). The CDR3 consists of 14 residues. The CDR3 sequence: CSVRLRRMNTEAFF.

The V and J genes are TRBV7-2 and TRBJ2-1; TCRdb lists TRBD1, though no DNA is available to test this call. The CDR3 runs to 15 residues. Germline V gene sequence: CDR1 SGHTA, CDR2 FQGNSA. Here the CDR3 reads CASSRPGPTYNEQFF.

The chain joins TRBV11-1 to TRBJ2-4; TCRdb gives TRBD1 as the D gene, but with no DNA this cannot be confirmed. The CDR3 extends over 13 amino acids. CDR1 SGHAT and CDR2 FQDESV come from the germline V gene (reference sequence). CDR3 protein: CASSKTGRSIQYF.

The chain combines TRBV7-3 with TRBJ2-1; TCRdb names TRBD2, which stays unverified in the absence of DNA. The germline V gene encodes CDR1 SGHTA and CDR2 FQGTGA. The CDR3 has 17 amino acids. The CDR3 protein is CASSRLAGGPGLDEQFF. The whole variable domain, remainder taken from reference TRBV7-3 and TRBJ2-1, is GAGVSQTPSNKVTEKGKYVELRCDPISGHTALYWYRQSLGQGPEFLIYFQGTGAADDSGLPNDRFFAVRPEGSVSTLKIQRTERGDSAVYLCASSRLAGGPGLDEQFFGPGTRLTVL.

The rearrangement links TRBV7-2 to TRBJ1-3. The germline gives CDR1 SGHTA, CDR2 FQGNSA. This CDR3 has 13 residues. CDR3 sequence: CASRRSSGNTIYF.

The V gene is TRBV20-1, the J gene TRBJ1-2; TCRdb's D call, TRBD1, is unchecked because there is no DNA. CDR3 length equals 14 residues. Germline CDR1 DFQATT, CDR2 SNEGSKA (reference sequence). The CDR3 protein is CSARGAGDVYGYTF.

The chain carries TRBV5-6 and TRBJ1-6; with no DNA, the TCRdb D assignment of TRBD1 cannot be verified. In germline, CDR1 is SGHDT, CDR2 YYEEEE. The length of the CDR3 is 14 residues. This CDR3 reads CASSLNSGNSPLHF.

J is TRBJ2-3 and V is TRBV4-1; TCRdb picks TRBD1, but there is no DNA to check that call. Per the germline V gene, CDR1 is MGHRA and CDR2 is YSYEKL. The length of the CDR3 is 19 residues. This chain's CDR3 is CASSQEFRVSGPRTDTQYF.